Here is one TCR beta chain with its context. This record comes from a study of cytomegalovirus exposure and HLA in healthy donors. This CDR3 contains 14 residues. The ends lost 6 bases at V and 2 bases at J; junction bases unmatched: 7. Germline lookup yields CDR1 SGHDN and CDR2 FVKESK. Both 60 Vbeta primers and 13 Jbeta primers went into the PCR. Produced via immunoSEQ multiplex PCR; TCRdb's table is partial and in-frame only. The sample has some 54,000 clones, about 84% seen once; the top ten hold 5.5% to 7%. The chain couples TRBV14 to TRBJ2-7, with TRBD1 matching over 7 bases. This clonotype was obtained from a male donor in good health and CMV-seronegative. Source material: PBMCs. This CDR3 reads CASRSTGATYEQYF. CDR3 nucleotide sequence: TGTGCCAGCAGATCCACAGGGGCTACCTACGAGCAGTACTTC.